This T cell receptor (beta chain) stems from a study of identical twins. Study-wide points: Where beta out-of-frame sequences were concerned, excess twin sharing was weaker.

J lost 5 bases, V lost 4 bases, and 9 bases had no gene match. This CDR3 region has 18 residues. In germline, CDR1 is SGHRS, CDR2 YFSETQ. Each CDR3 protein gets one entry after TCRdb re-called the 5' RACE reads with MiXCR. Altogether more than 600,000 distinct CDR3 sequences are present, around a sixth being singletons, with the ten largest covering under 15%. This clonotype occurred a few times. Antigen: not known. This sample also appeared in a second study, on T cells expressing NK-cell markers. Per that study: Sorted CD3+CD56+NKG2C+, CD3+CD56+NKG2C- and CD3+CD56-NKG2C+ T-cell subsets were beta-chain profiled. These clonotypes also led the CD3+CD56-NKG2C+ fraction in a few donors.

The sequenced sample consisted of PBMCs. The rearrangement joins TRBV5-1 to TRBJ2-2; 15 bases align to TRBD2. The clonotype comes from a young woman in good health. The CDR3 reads CASSARTSGGAWTGELFF. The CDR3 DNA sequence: TGCGCCAGCAGCGCGAGGACTAGCGGGGGGGCGTGGACCGGGGAGCTGTTTTTT.